One sample yielded the 26 T cell receptor beta chains listed below, sequenced in a study of monozygotic twins with inflammatory bowel disease. From the 5' RACE reads, TCRdb lists one entry per CDR3 protein and no DNA. The listing records some 90,000 distinct CDR3 sequences. Source material: blood. All receptors come from a human donor with ulcerative colitis or Crohn's disease, or a healthy co-twin of an affected twin (not recorded which).

The chain employs TRBV10-3 and TRBJ1-6; TCRdb lists TRBD1, though no DNA is available to test this call. In germline, CDR1 is ENHRY, CDR2 SYGVKD. The CDR3 runs 14 residues. CDR3 sequence: CAIKFGQGGSPLHF.

The V and J genes are TRBV19 and TRBJ2-3; TCRdb designates TRBD2, a call that cannot be tested without DNA. CDR3 size: 15 residues. From germline, CDR1 is LNHDA and CDR2 SQIVND (reference sequence). The CDR3 loop reads CASSNPSGFTDTQYF.

V gene TRBV12-3 or TRBV12-4 combines with J gene TRBJ1-4; with no DNA, the TCRdb D assignment of TRBD1 cannot be verified. This CDR3 spans 15 amino acids. The CDR3 here is CASSLKQVLKEKLFF.

V usage is TRBV5-1 and J usage is TRBJ2-1; without DNA, the TCRdb call of TRBD2 cannot be checked. Germline lookup yields CDR1 SGHRS and CDR2 YFSETQ. The CDR3 length is 17 residues. The chain's CDR3 is CASSGRLAGGLYNEQFF.

J is TRBJ2-7 and V is TRBV20-1; TCRdb proposes TRBD2, but this gene call is untestable without DNA. The CDR3 is made up of 18 amino acids. Germline V gene data show CDR1 as DFQATT and CDR2 as SNEGSKA (reference sequence). The CDR3: CSARDIRAGRGQSYEQYF.

This sequence joins TRBV6-5 and TRBJ1-6. Looked up from germline, CDR1 is MNHEY and CDR2 is SVGAGI. CDR3 length equals 14 residues. The CDR3 spells CASSYSLYNSPLHF.

The V and J genes are TRBV2 and TRBJ2-7. The CDR3 runs 12 residues. The V gene's germline CDR1 is SNHLY and CDR2 FYNNEI. CDR3 sequence: CASSEGSTTQYF.

The rearrangement joins TRBV24-1 to TRBJ2-3; TCRdb indicates TRBD2, and absent DNA this call remains unverified. This CDR3 spans 15 amino acids. Germline V gene sequence: CDR1 KGHDR, CDR2 SFDVKD. CDR3 loop: CATSVGTTSTDTQYF.

The chain joins TRBV7-9 to TRBJ2-3. The CDR3 loop spans 14 amino acids. Germline CDR1 reads SEHNR; CDR2 reads FQNEAQ (reference sequence). CDR3 loop: CASSSLWGTDTQYF.

This sequence joins TRBV2 and TRBJ1-3. The length of the CDR3 is 16 residues. The V gene's germline CDR1 is SNHLY and CDR2 FYNNEI. The chain's CDR3 is CASSESASRTGNTIYF.

The chain links TRBV24-1 to TRBJ2-7; absent DNA, TCRdb's TRBD1 call cannot be checked. This CDR3 is built from 15 residues. CDR1 is KGHDR, CDR2 SFDVKD, per germline. The CDR3 protein is CATSDPGQGGYEQYF.

The rearrangement links TRBV10-3 to TRBJ1-5; there is no DNA to check the TCRdb D call of TRBD1. Germline CDR1 ENHRY, CDR2 SYGVKD. The CDR3 totals 16 residues. This CDR3 reads CAISESGTGSNQPQHF.

The CDR3: CASSKGQGLSGYTF. The chain links TRBV5-6 to TRBJ1-2; as DNA is missing, the TRBD1 call by TCRdb cannot be tested. Germline V gives CDR1 SGHDT, CDR2 YYEEEE. The CDR3 is 14 residues long.

The V and J genes are TRBV5-5 and TRBJ1-1; checking the TCRdb D call of TRBD1 is not possible without DNA. The CDR3 is made up of 13 amino acids. CDR1 and CDR2 (germline): SGHKS, YYEKEE (reference sequence). CDR3 sequence: CASSQIRGGEAFF.

This CDR3 reads CASSLLRRDTDTQYF. V is TRBV18 and J is TRBJ2-3. CDR3 length: 15 residues. Germline CDR1 KGHSH, CDR2 LQKENI.

This rearrangement joins TRBV29-1 to TRBJ1-2. Germline CDR1 and CDR2: SQVTM and ANQGSEA. The CDR3 runs to 13 residues. CDR3 sequence: CSVGSNPNYGYTF.

The rearrangement joins TRBV25-1 to TRBJ2-5; the TCRdb call, TRBD2, lacks DNA for checking. The CDR3 covers 17 residues. Germline CDR1 MGHDK, CDR2 SYGVNS. CDR3 amino acids: CASSEPTSGGVRETQYF.

The chain combines TRBV5-1 with TRBJ2-2; TCRdb's assignment of TRBD2 cannot be checked, as there is no DNA. This CDR3 contains 18 residues. The V gene's germline CDR1 is SGHRS and CDR2 YFSETQ. CDR3 protein: CASSLPAGDSLYSGELFF.

The chain couples TRBV6-1 to TRBJ1-2; checking the TCRdb D call of TRBD1 is not possible without DNA. This CDR3 region has 14 residues. Per the germline V gene, CDR1 is MNHNS and CDR2 is SASEGT. CDR3 region: CASSRTGALYGYTF.

The chain couples TRBV7-2 to TRBJ1-6. The germline V gene encodes CDR1 SGHTA and CDR2 FQGNSA. This CDR3 contains 13 residues. The CDR3 reads CASSRPYNSPLHF.

The gene calls are TRBV10-1 and TRBJ2-3; the TCRdb call, TRBD1, lacks DNA for checking. Germline CDR1 WNHNN, CDR2 SYGVQD (reference sequence). This CDR3 region has 15 residues. The CDR3 loop reads CASGGQGTSTDTQYF.

The chain recombines TRBV7-9 with TRBJ2-7. The CDR3 covers 13 residues. Germline CDR1 SEHNR, CDR2 FQNEAQ (reference sequence). This chain's CDR3 is CASSFMESYEQYF.

J is TRBJ2-3 and V is TRBV7-8. CDR1 is SGHVS, CDR2 FQNEAQ, per germline. This CDR3 contains 15 residues. The CDR3 here is CASSRRSQLTDTQYF.

This chain uses TRBV7-9 with TRBJ2-7; TCRdb's D gene call, TRBD1, goes unchecked for lack of DNA. This CDR3 is built from 15 residues. The V gene's germline CDR1 is SEHNR and CDR2 FQNEAQ (reference sequence). The CDR3 here is CASSSPGQPPYEQYF.

The chain links TRBV11-2 to TRBJ2-2. Germline V lookup: CDR1 SGHAT, CDR2 FQNNGV. The CDR3 extends over 16 amino acids. The CDR3 loop reads CASSSRGVANTGELFF.

The chain carries TRBV7-9 and TRBJ2-3; as DNA is missing, the TRBD2 call by TCRdb cannot be tested. Looked up from germline, CDR1 is SEHNR and CDR2 is FQNEAQ (reference sequence). This CDR3 has 15 amino acids. The CDR3 region is CASSFGNSGYDTQYF. Drawing the rest from reference TRBV7-9 and TRBJ2-3, the complete variable domain is DTGVSQNPRHKITKRGQNVTFRCDPISEHNRLYWYRQTLGQGPEFLTYFQNEAQLEKSRLLSDRFSAERPKGSFSTLEIQRTEQGDSAMYLCASSFGNSGYDTQYFGPGTRLTVL.